The next 5 T cell receptor beta chains were all read from a single sample in a study of identical twins. In TCRdb, the 5' RACE reads were re-called with MiXCR into one record per CDR3 protein. The sample shows about 730,000 distinct CDR3 sequences, approximately 21% of them seen only once. These sequences were also reported in another study, on T cells expressing NK-cell markers.

Sequenced input: PBMCs. These receptors originate from a young woman in good health.

This clonotype was detected ten times or more. The V call is TRBV29-1, the J call TRBJ2-2, with D unresolved. Germline V gene sequence: CDR1 SQVTM, CDR2 ANQGSEA. The CDR3 has 12 amino acids. The V end was cut by 5 bases, the J end by 2 bases, with 6 bases between. CDR3 residues: CSVLPNTGELFF. The CDR3 coding sequence is TGCAGCGTTTTGCCTAACACCGGGGAGCTGTTTTTT.

This CDR3 reads CASSIGTAGGQETQYF. The DNA of the CDR3 is TGTGCCAGCAGCATCGGTACAGCGGGGGGCCAAGAGACCCAGTACTTC. V and J are TRBV7-2 and TRBJ2-5; TRBD2 aligns across 9 bases. The V segment lost 5 bases and the J segment 1 base; nucleotides outside the gene matches: 8. The CDR3 sequence is 16 residues long. Germline assignment: CDR1 SGHTA and CDR2 FQGNSA.

The sample holds a few counts of this clonotype. The chain uses TRBV5-1 and TRBJ2-5; D is undetermined. Trimming stripped 6 bases from V and 0 bases from J, with 9 bases between. The length of the CDR3 is 13 residues. Germline V gene lookup returns CDR1 SGHRS and CDR2 YFSETQ. CDR3 nucleotides: TGCGCCAGCACTGTTAGTAACCAAGAGACCCAGTACTTC. The encoded protein is CASTVSNQETQYF. Full variable domain (remainder filled in from reference TRBV5-1 and TRBJ2-5): KAGVTQTPRYLIKTRGQQVTLSCSPISGHRSVSWYQQTPGQGLQFLFEYFSETQRNKGNFPGRFSGRQFSNSRSEMNVSTLELGDSALYLCASTVSNQETQYFGPGTRLLVL.

This chain's CDR3 is CAGGTSGGNYEQYF. The CDR3 DNA is TGTGCCGGGGGGACTAGCGGGGGGAACTACGAGCAGTACTTC. The genes are TRBV12-3 or TRBV12-4 and TRBJ2-7; 15 bases align to TRBD2. J was trimmed by 3 bases and V by 11 bases; bases with no gene match: 5. The CDR3 is 14 amino acids.

In this sample, this clonotype turned up a few times. The gene calls are TRBV6-5 and TRBJ1-5, with D unresolved. This CDR3 is 15 amino acids long. In germline, CDR1 is MNHEY, CDR2 SVGAGI. Trimming shortened V by 0 bases and J by 3 bases, and 9 bases separated the two germline ends. The CDR3 reads CASSYSMQLNQPQHF. As DNA, the CDR3 is TGTGCCAGCAGTTACTCGATGCAGCTCAATCAGCCCCAGCATTTT.